Below are 17 T cell receptor beta chains sequenced from a single sample in a study of OX40 agonist ivuxolimab in advanced cancers. The library relied on the immunoSEQ multiplex PCR assay. This is the immuneACCESS table as TCRdb keeps it, with only in-frame sequences that have V and J called. A part of the clones is gone; compared with another copy, unresolved V genes explain less than half, and the rest is unexplained. This sample is represented by tens of thousands of clones; approximately 87% of them were singletons. Roughly 0.74% of the sample comes from the top ten. The specimen was CD4+ or CD8+ T cells sorted from blood, collected in a trial of the OX40 agonist ivuxolimab. Receptors were obtained from an adult with an advanced solid tumor such as melanoma, head and neck, liver or kidney cancer.

The rearrangement links TRBV6-6 to TRBJ2-5, with 9 bases matching TRBD2. Germline values: CDR1 MNHNY, CDR2 SVGAGI (reference sequence). V shed 5 bases, J shed 5 bases, and the junction held 12 bases outside the gene matches. This CDR3 is built from 16 residues. The CDR3 bases are TGTGCCAGCAGTACCTATCCTAGCGGGGTCGGGGAGACCCAGTACTTC. Translated, it gives CASSTYPSGVGETQYF.

V and J are TRBV11-3 and TRBJ2-2; TRBD1 agrees at 7 bases. V was clipped by 0 bases and J by 7 bases; unmatched bases: 2. The germline V gene has CDR1 SGHNT and CDR2 YENEEA. CDR3 size: 14 residues. CDR3 protein: CASSLEQGYGELFF. CDR3 coding DNA: TGTGCCAGCAGCTTAGAACAGGGGTACGGGGAGCTGTTTTTT.

In regard to this clone: Within the sample, other DNA sequences also encode this same CDR3. The chain combines TRBV7-9 with TRBJ1-2, with a weak D call TRBD1 (6 bases). This CDR3 contains 16 residues. Germline CDR1 is SEHNR and CDR2 is FQNEAQ (reference sequence). The ends were cut back, 4 bases at V and 4 bases at J, with 19 bases in the middle. CDR3 bases: TGTGCCAGCAGCTCCTGGGGGCGGGAAATCCTCTATGGCTACACCTTC. Translation: CASSSWGREILYGYTF.

The genes are TRBV18 and TRBJ2-6; D uncertain. The germline CDR1 and CDR2 sequences are KGHSH and LQKENI. Trimming removed 1 base at V and 2 bases at J, with 9 bases between. This CDR3 region has 16 residues. In DNA form, the CDR3 reads TGTGCCAGCTCACCACAGGCGGCAGCTGGGGCCAACGTCCTGACTTTC. Translated, it gives CASSPQAAAGANVLTF.

This chain joins TRBV11-2 and TRBJ2-5; D is unclear. The CDR3 sequence is 14 residues long. Germline assignment: CDR1 SGHAT and CDR2 FQNNGV. Trimming cost V 3 bases and J 2 bases, with 10 bases left between them. CDR3 sequence (DNA): TGTGCCAGCAGCTTCATAACAGTTCAAGAGACCCAGTACTTC. Translating gives CASSFITVQETQYF.

The chain is built from TRBV18 and TRBJ1-1; D is uncertain. This CDR3 is 11 amino acids long. Trimming removed 2 bases from V and 5 bases from J, with 3 bases in between. Germline V lookup: CDR1 KGHSH, CDR2 LQKENI. The CDR3: CASSPKTEAFF. The DNA of the CDR3 is TGTGCCAGCTCACCAAAAACTGAAGCTTTCTTT.

This chain uses TRBV19 with TRBJ2-5, with TRBD1 matching 7 bases. The CDR3 runs 14 residues. Germline lookup yields CDR1 LNHDA and CDR2 SQIVND (reference sequence). The trim removed 4 bases at V and 2 bases at J, leaving 4 bases unmatched. The CDR3 DNA sequence: TGTGCCAGTAGTAAAGGGACAGAACAAGAGACCCAGTACTTC. Translating it yields CASSKGTEQETQYF.

The rearrangement links TRBV5-4 to TRBJ2-3, with TRBD2 identical over 10 bases. J was trimmed by 2 bases and V by 4 bases; bases with no gene match: 10. Germline assignment: CDR1 SGHNT and CDR2 YYREEE (reference sequence). This CDR3 has 17 residues. The CDR3 DNA sequence: TGTGCCAGCAGCCCGTTAGGACTAGCGGACGCCACAGATACGCAGTATTTT. This translates into CASSPLGLADATDTQYF. Looking up the rest from reference TRBV5-4 and TRBJ2-3 gives the full variable domain: ETGVTQSPTHLIKTRGQQVTLRCSSQSGHNTVSWYQQALGQGPQFIFQYYREEENGRGNFPPRFSGLQFPNYSSELNVNALELDDSALYLCASSPLGLADATDTQYFGPGTRLTVL.

This clone was recorded once. The genes are TRBV19 and TRBJ2-1; 10 bases map to TRBD2. This CDR3 has 16 amino acids. V trimming: 8 bases; J trimming: 7 bases; junction bases outside the gene matches: 14. The germline gives CDR1 LNHDA, CDR2 SQIVND (reference sequence). CDR3 sequence: CASLLSGGASENEQFF. Written as DNA, the CDR3 is TGTGCCAGTTTGCTGAGCGGGGGGGCCTCTGAAAATGAGCAGTTCTTC.

This clone is medium-sized within its sample. The chain links TRBV6-5 to TRBJ1-1; D is uncertain. There are 13 residues in the CDR3. V lost 8 bases and J lost 4, with 14 bases in between. Germline V lookup: CDR1 MNHEY, CDR2 SVGAGI. CDR3 sequence: CASRIASGTEAFF. As DNA, the CDR3 is TGTGCCAGCCGTATTGCGTCGGGCACTGAAGCTTTCTTT.

This clone was recorded a few times. The chain carries TRBV5-4 and TRBJ2-7; either TRBD1 or TRBD2 may supply D (5 bases each). The CDR3 spans 14 residues. Germline V lookup: CDR1 SGHNT, CDR2 YYREEE (reference sequence). V was pared by 0 bases and J by 6 bases, with 13 bases between. The CDR3 coding sequence is TGTGCCAGCAGCTTGGGAGGGGTCACCGGCGAGCAGTACTTC. Translation gives CASSLGGVTGEQYF.

The chain combines TRBV5-1 with TRBJ2-7; D possibly uses TRBD1 or TRBD2 (5 bases each). Trimming shortened V by 0 bases and J by 7 bases, and 11 bases separated the two germline ends. Germline CDR1 SGHRS, CDR2 YFSETQ. There are 13 residues in the CDR3. CDR3 coding DNA: TGCGCCAGCAGCTTGGCCCCGAGGGGTGAGCAGTACTTC. Translated, it gives CASSLAPRGEQYF. Looking up the rest from reference TRBV5-1 and TRBJ2-7 gives the full variable domain: KAGVTQTPRYLIKTRGQQVTLSCSPISGHRSVSWYQQTPGQGLQFLFEYFSETQRNKGNFPGRFSGRQFSNSRSEMNVSTLELGDSALYLCASSLAPRGEQYFGPGTRLTVT.

The chain has TRBV9 and TRBJ2-1; no definite D call. V lost 0 bases to trimming and J lost 5 bases, with 9 bases between them. The CDR3 is 14 amino acids. Germline values: CDR1 SGDLS, CDR2 YYNGEE. Here the CDR3 DNA reads TGTGCCAGCAGCGTAGCCTCCGCCAACAATGAGCAGTTCTTC. It is translated as CASSVASANNEQFF. The full variable domain, its missing parts supplied by reference TRBV9 and TRBJ2-1, is DSGVTQTPKHLITATGQRVTLRCSPRSGDLSVYWYQQSLDQGLQFLIQYYNGEERAKGNILERFSAQQFPDLHSELNLSSLELGDSALYFCASSVASANNEQFFGPGTRLTVL.

V gene TRBV7-2 combines with J gene TRBJ1-6; TRBD1 might be the D (6 bases). The CDR3 is 14 residues long. Germline V lookup: CDR1 SGHTA, CDR2 FQGNSA. V lost 7 bases, J lost 9 bases, and 16 bases lay in between. The CDR3 DNA sequence: TGTGCCAGCATCTACCAACAGGGCACTTCACCCCTCCACTTT. It specifies CASIYQQGTSPLHF.

The rearrangement uses TRBV5-1 and TRBJ1-1; D gene uncertain. Trimming cost V 0 bases and J 1 base, with 7 bases left between them. The V gene's germline CDR1 is SGHRS and CDR2 YFSETQ. CDR3 length equals 14 residues. The CDR3 spells CASSLADSNTEAFF. The CDR3 coding sequence is TGCGCCAGCAGCTTGGCTGATTCGAACACTGAAGCTTTCTTT.

The DNA of the CDR3 is TGTGCCAATTCTCGATCTGGGACAGTGAACGAGCAGTACTTC. This encodes CANSRSGTVNEQYF. The chain is built from TRBV10-3 and TRBJ2-7, with 7 nucleotides matching TRBD1. The CDR3 spans 14 residues. CDR1 is ENHRY, CDR2 SYGVKD, per germline. V lost 10 bases to trimming and J lost 5 bases; unmatched junction nucleotides: 14.

The gene calls are TRBV14 and TRBJ1-1; D is undetermined. V lost 0 bases to trimming and J lost 4 bases, with 9 bases between them. CDR1 is SGHDN and CDR2 is FVKESK in the germline V gene. The CDR3 has 14 amino acids. The CDR3 nucleotides are TGTGCCAGCAGCCAAGACCCAGATGGCACTGAAGCTTTCTTT. Translation: CASSQDPDGTEAFF.